This T cell receptor beta chain is drawn from a study of T cell responses to AZD1222 COVID-19 vaccine. Of note for this clone: Its antigen is not known.

Study findings and constraints: Variant regions that are unmutated are reportedly the target of nearly half of spike-specific TCRs. Mapped onto spike, vaccine-associated CD4 TCRs spanned it and were dominant at 160-218 and 743-854. A rise in Spike-specific TCR breadth and depth followed two AZD1222 doses.

TCRdb keeps only in-frame clones here, not all; method: immunoSEQ multiplex PCR. The sample records roughly 180,000 clones, about 89% being singletons. Germline CDR1 is SGHRS and CDR2 is YFSETQ. V lost 6 bases, J lost 8 bases, and 17 bases lay in between. The length of the CDR3 is 13 residues. Here the sequenced sample was peripheral blood, taken on day 0 of AZD1222 vaccination. V is TRBV5-1 and J is TRBJ1-2; D unresolved. This receptor was taken from an adult in good health. The CDR3 DNA follows: TGCGCCAGCACCCTCACGGGGAGGGAGGGCTACACCTTC. The encoded protein is CASTLTGREGYTF.